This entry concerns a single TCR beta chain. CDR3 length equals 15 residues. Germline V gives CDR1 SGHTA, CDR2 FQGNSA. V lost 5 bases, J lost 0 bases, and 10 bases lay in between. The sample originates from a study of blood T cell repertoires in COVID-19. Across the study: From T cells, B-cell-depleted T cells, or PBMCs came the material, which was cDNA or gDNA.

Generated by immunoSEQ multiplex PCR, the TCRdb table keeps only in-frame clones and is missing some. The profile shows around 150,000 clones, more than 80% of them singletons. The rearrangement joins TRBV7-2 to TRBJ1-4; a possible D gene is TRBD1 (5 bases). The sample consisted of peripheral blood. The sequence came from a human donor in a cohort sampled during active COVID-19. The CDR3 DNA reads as TGTGCCAGCAGCGTCCAGGGTGCAACTAATGAAAAACTGTTTTTT. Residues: CASSVQGATNEKLFF.